These T cell receptor beta chains were read from a single sample in a study of blood T cells in healthy people across ages. TCRdb processed the 5' RACE reads anew with MiXCR; each CDR3 protein has one entry. The sample holds about 1.5 million distinct CDR3 sequences; 40% to 45% are singletons and the top ten take 4%. Sequencing was carried out using blood. These TCRs come from a woman in her late teens or twenties in good health. CDR3s leave out the opening cysteine and the closing phenylalanine or tryptophan. A D gene is named only where the DNA matches it firmly.

j_gene: TRBJ2-4; v_gene: TRBV20-1; d_gene: TRBD2; CDR3aa: SAPGLAGGEQY
j_gene: TRBJ2-4; v_gene: TRBV24-1; d_gene: NA; CDR3aa: ATSEARTTRKNIQY
j_gene: TRBJ1-1; v_gene: TRBV3-1; d_gene: NA; CDR3aa: ASSQIQRETF
j_gene: TRBJ2-3; v_gene: TRBV5-1; d_gene: NA; CDR3aa: ASSLNPHADTQY
j_gene: TRBJ2-3; v_gene: TRBV11-2; d_gene: TRBD1; CDR3aa: ASSVNGQGSYTQY
j_gene: TRBJ1-2; v_gene: TRBV24-1; d_gene: TRBD1; CDR3aa: ATREGAGYGYT
j_gene: TRBJ2-5; v_gene: TRBV24-1; d_gene: NA; CDR3aa: ATSDLSGGTYNEQY
j_gene: NA; v_gene: TRBV6-5; d_gene: NA; CDR3aa: ASSYSARSYEQY
j_gene: TRBJ2-1; v_gene: TRBV7-9; d_gene: NA; CDR3aa: ASSPGPDTYNEQF
j_gene: TRBJ2-7; v_gene: TRBV28; d_gene: TRBD1; CDR3aa: ASSFMGTGRREQY
j_gene: TRBJ2-7; v_gene: TRBV20-1; d_gene: TRBD1; CDR3aa: SARQGTYEQY
j_gene: TRBJ1-5; v_gene: TRBV7-2; d_gene: TRBD1; CDR3aa: ASSLGQNSNQPQH
j_gene: TRBJ2-7; v_gene: TRBV7-2; d_gene: TRBD2; CDR3aa: ASSKLGLAASGSYEQY
j_gene: TRBJ1-5; v_gene: TRBV2; d_gene: NA; CDR3aa: ASSKEGSNQPQH
j_gene: TRBJ2-7; v_gene: TRBV27; d_gene: NA; CDR3aa: ASSFRAGGAYEQY